The T cell receptor beta chain described here comes from a study of regulatory T cells in long-lasting Graves disease. Study-wide results and limits: Persistent cases favored TRBV28, TRBJ1-2 and TRBJ2-5.

Time point denoted: newly diagnosed GD, antithyroid drugs for less than 3 months. Generation of the TCR library employed RNA extracted from PBMCs. Guidelines of the American Thyroid Association were used to diagnose Graves' disease. This clonotype was counted at least ten times. As yet, its antigen is unknown. Germline V gives CDR1 SQVTM, CDR2 ANQGSEA. The length of the CDR3 is 12 residues. Between the trimmed V and J ends, which lost 3 bases and 9 bases, there was a span of 12 bases. The authors built TCR beta libraries using iRepertoire HTBI primers and Arm-PCR of CDR3 regions. As handled by the study authors: Across the samples, identification revealed some 64 TRBV and over 12 TRBJ segments. TCRdb re-analysed the multiplex PCR reads in MiXCR, keeping a single row per CDR3 protein. The V and J calls follow TCRdb's processing rather than the paper's. The sample consists of approximately 230,000 distinct CDR3 sequences, about 18% of them appearing once.

The receptor's source is a female donor with Graves disease. The chain employs TRBV29-1 and TRBJ2-1; no firm D call. The sample consisted of peripheral blood mononuclear cells (PBMCs), taken at new diagnosis, from a patient treated with antithyroid drugs. The CDR3: CSVDAPSREQFF. The CDR3 DNA is TGCAGCGTTGACGCCCCCTCCCGTGAGCAGTTCTTC.